A selection of T cell receptor beta chains follows, all from one sample in a study of T cell changes during pregnancy in multiple sclerosis. Some clones are missing from TCRdb's copy, which holds only in-frame ones; the method was immunoSEQ multiplex PCR. Here the sample spans 20,000 to 25,000 clones, 80% to 90% being singletons. The starting material was CD4+ T cells from peripheral blood mononuclear cells, obtained in the first trimester of pregnancy. Source of these receptors: a female donor in good health, enrolled as a control in a pregnancy study. CDR3s include the opening cysteine and the closing phenylalanine or tryptophan.

v_gene,j_gene,CDR3aa
TRBV6-1,TRBJ1-1,CASSKWGDTEAFF
TRBV7-2,TRBJ2-5,CASSLEGGVGETQYF
TRBV2,TRBJ1-2,CASSETQSNYGYTF
TRBV2,TRBJ2-5,CASTRQGVRETQYF
TRBV5-1,TRBJ2-1,CASSLAFSGRGYNEQFF
TRBV2,TRBJ2-7,CASGGQSHSYEQYF
TRBV2,TRBJ2-4,CASSRLAGEGNIQYF
TRBV10-3,TRBJ2-3,CAISESEGVVDTQYF
TRBV6-5,TRBJ2-1,CASSYSVGTRYNEQFF
TRBV5-4,TRBJ2-7,CASTDPAETYEQYF
TRBV5-6,TRBJ1-6,CASSLGATNSPLHF
TRBV4-1,TRBJ2-1,CASRQGALAGVNEQFF
TRBV6-1,TRBJ1-2,CASTEDINYGYTF
TRBV7-9,TRBJ1-2,CASSFRPGDGYTF
TRBV10-1,TRBJ2-7,CASSESGGRRYEQYF
TRBV28,TRBJ1-5,CASSLRPWGQGAIRSGNQPQHF
TRBV4-1,TRBJ2-7,CASSQVLTGSYEQYF
TRBV5-1,TRBJ2-2,CASSSSGTSGTGELFF
TRBV29-1,TRBJ1-1,CSATGQDMNTEAFF